One sample yielded the 32 T cell receptor beta chains listed below, sequenced in a study of blood T cells in healthy people across ages. Primers used in a second PCR of roughly 6 to 12 cycles were a sample-barcoded 5' primer and a J-beta primer mix. TCRdb itself ran the 5' RACE reads through MiXCR, one entry per CDR3 protein. The profile shows fewer than 2,000,000 distinct CDR3 sequences, roughly 30% of them singletons. Specimen: blood. These receptors originate from a woman in her twenties or thirties in good health.

V gene TRBV5-1 combines with J gene TRBJ2-1; D remains unclear. The germline CDR1 and CDR2 sequences are SGHRS and YFSETQ. Trimming cost V 5 bases and J 4 bases, with 13 bases left between them. The CDR3 is made up of 14 amino acids. Written as DNA, the CDR3 is TGCGCCAGCAGGGTGACAACCCTTTACAATGAGCAGTTCTTC. Translation: CASRVTTLYNEQFF.

Ten or more counts support this clonotype. The chain recombines TRBV15 with TRBJ2-5; D is undetermined. Germline loops: CDR1 LNHNV, CDR2 YYDKDF (reference sequence). This CDR3 region has 14 residues. V lost 6 bases to trimming and J lost 5 bases, with 16 bases between them. The CDR3 here is CATRVFGRDETQYF. The CDR3 coding sequence is TGTGCCACCAGGGTCTTTGGGCGTGATGAGACCCAGTACTTC.

This clonotype came up a few times. This chain uses TRBV10-1 with TRBJ2-1; no reliable D call. The V gene's germline CDR1 is WNHNN and CDR2 SYGVQD (reference sequence). CDR3 length: 15 amino acids. V was cut by 2 bases and J by 5 bases, with 13 bases left in between. This CDR3 reads CASSEGAGYNNEQFF. As DNA, the CDR3 is TGCGCCAGCAGTGAGGGTGCCGGGTATAACAATGAGCAGTTCTTC.

This clonotype was found a few times. The V and J genes are TRBV10-2 and TRBJ2-3; D remains unclear. The CDR3 spans 15 residues. V was trimmed by 3 bases and J by 0 bases, leaving 10 bases between them. The germline V gene encodes CDR1 WSHSY and CDR2 SAAADI. The CDR3 DNA reads TGCGCCAGCAGTGATTGGGTACCGAGCACAGATACGCAGTATTTT. Amino acid sequence: CASSDWVPSTDTQYF.

As for this clonotype: A much bigger clone sits one base away, suggesting this may be a read error. The chain joins TRBV12-3 or TRBV12-4 to TRBJ1-2; TRBD1 is a possible D gene (6 bases). The CDR3 length is 14 residues. Here the CDR3 DNA reads TGTGCCGGCAGGGGTGCGGGAGTTAAGGGTGGCTACACCTTC. Residues: CAGRGAGVKGGYTF.

In regard to this clonotype: Its ends do not fully match the called genes, so a read error is possible. The chain recombines TRBV3-1 with TRBJ1-5; D call uncertain. This CDR3 contains 17 residues. The V gene's germline CDR1 is LGHDT and CDR2 YNNKEL (reference sequence). This CDR3 is CANSQVPALEANQPQHF. The CDR3 DNA follows: TGTGCCAACAGCCAAGTACCGGCCCTAGAAGCCAATCAGCCCCAGCATTTT. The full variable domain, completed using reference TRBV3-1 and TRBJ1-5, is DTAVSQTPKYLVTQMGNDKSIKCEQNLGHDTMYWYKQDSKKFLKIMFSYNNKELIINETVPNRFSPKSPDKAHLNLHINSLELGDSAVYFCANSQVPALEANQPQHFGDGTRLSIL.

The chain couples TRBV10-1 to TRBJ2-1; 9 bases fit TRBD2. Per the germline V gene, CDR1 is WNHNN and CDR2 is SYGVQD (reference sequence). With V trimmed by 3 bases and J by 8 bases, 8 bases remained unmatched. CDR3 length equals 15 residues. The CDR3 spells CASSDASGASDEQFF. CDR3 DNA sequence: TGCGCCAGCAGTGACGCTAGCGGGGCCTCGGATGAGCAGTTCTTC.

The chain carries TRBV4-1 and TRBJ1-4; the match to TRBD1 covers 8 bases. This CDR3 spans 14 amino acids. The germline CDR1 and CDR2 sequences are MGHRA and YSYEKL. V was pared by 5 bases and J by 7 bases, with 6 bases of the junction left unmatched. DNA of the CDR3: TGCGCCAGCAGCACCCGGACAGGGTTTGAAAAACTGTTTTTT. It is translated as CASSTRTGFEKLFF.

This clonotype was counted only a few times. The V gene is TRBV27, the J gene TRBJ2-1; TRBD1 matches at 10 bases. V lost 5 bases, J lost 9 bases, and 10 bases stayed unmatched. Per germline, CDR1 MNHEY and CDR2 SMNVEV (reference sequence). The CDR3 runs to 15 residues. The CDR3 nucleotides are TGTGCCAGCAGTAAAGGGGACAGGGGATCCCTTGAGCAGTTCTTC. It codes for CASSKGDRGSLEQFF.

The chain joins TRBV3-1 to TRBJ2-7; no clear D gene. This CDR3 spans 14 amino acids. V dropped 4 bases and J dropped 2 bases, with 12 bases sitting between them. Germline values: CDR1 LGHDT, CDR2 YNNKEL (reference sequence). The chain's CDR3 is CASSPWSSTYEQYF. Written as DNA, the CDR3 is TGTGCCAGCAGCCCCTGGAGTTCCACCTACGAGCAGTACTTC.

This chain connects TRBV28 to TRBJ2-1; possibly TRBD1 or TRBD2 for D (5 bases each). Germline loops: CDR1 MDHEN, CDR2 SYDVKM. V lost 7 bases, J lost 8 bases, and 15 bases lay in between. This CDR3 region has 13 residues. The CDR3 DNA is TGTGCCAGCAATGGGGGAGCGGACGATGAGCAGTTCTTC. Protein sequence: CASNGGADDEQFF.

The rearrangement joins TRBV5-1 to TRBJ2-5, with D perhaps being TRBD1 or TRBD2 (6 bases each). This CDR3 contains 14 residues. Germline assignment: CDR1 SGHRS and CDR2 YFSETQ. V lost 0 bases and J 5 bases, leaving 11 bases between the germline ends. The CDR3 DNA follows: TGCGCCAGCAGCTTGGAAGGGGGGCTGGAGACCCAGTACTTC. Translated: CASSLEGGLETQYF. Drawing the rest from reference TRBV5-1 and TRBJ2-5, the complete variable domain is KAGVTQTPRYLIKTRGQQVTLSCSPISGHRSVSWYQQTPGQGLQFLFEYFSETQRNKGNFPGRFSGRQFSNSRSEMNVSTLELGDSALYLCASSLEGGLETQYFGPGTRLLVL.

This clonotype was recorded a few times. V gene TRBV28 combines with J gene TRBJ2-7; tentative D call: TRBD1 (5 bases). The germline CDR1 and CDR2 sequences are MDHEN and SYDVKM. This CDR3 spans 13 amino acids. Trimming left V 6 bases short and J 6 bases short, with 15 bases between. This CDR3 is CASSQGLTGEQYF. The CDR3 DNA is TGTGCCAGCAGCCAGGGCCTGACGGGCGAGCAGTACTTC.

This sequence joins TRBV4-1 and TRBJ2-6; D is unclear. Deletions cut 3 bases from V and 13 bases from J, with 13 bases between. The CDR3 totals 13 residues. Germline V gives CDR1 MGHRA, CDR2 YSYEKL. DNA of the CDR3: TGCGCCAGCAGCCAGTTCCCCGGCGGTGTCCTGACTTTC. Its translation: CASSQFPGGVLTF.

This clonotype showed up just a few times. The rearrangement links TRBV29-1 to TRBJ1-5; 9 nucleotides agree with TRBD1. The V gene's germline CDR1 is SQVTM and CDR2 ANQGSEA. CDR3 size: 18 residues. V trimming: 5 bases; J trimming: 2 bases; junction bases outside the gene matches: 16. CDR3 amino acids: CSVLLAGTGWIGNQPQHF. Written as DNA, the CDR3 is TGCAGCGTTCTATTGGCCGGGACAGGGTGGATAGGCAATCAGCCCCAGCATTTT.

This clonotype was picked up a small number of times. The rearrangement joins TRBV25-1 to TRBJ2-7; 7 bases map to TRBD1. Losses at the gene ends were 2 bases for V and 0 bases for J; bases not matched to a gene: 4. Germline CDR1 MGHDK, CDR2 SYGVNS. The CDR3 is 15 residues long. CDR3 bases: TGTGCCAGCAGTGAAGCCGGGACAGCCTCCTACGAGCAGTACTTC. Protein product: CASSEAGTASYEQYF.

This clonotype has ten or more counts. V is TRBV9 and J is TRBJ2-5; 8 bases align to TRBD2. Germline loops: CDR1 SGDLS, CDR2 YYNGEE. The CDR3 sequence is 14 residues long. V was pared by 3 bases and J by 5 bases, with 6 bases of the junction left unmatched. The CDR3 spells CASSDRAGGETQYF. The CDR3 DNA is TGTGCCAGCAGCGATAGGGCGGGAGGTGAGACCCAGTACTTC.

This clonotype was picked up a small number of times. V and J are TRBV30 and TRBJ1-1; D call uncertain. Trimming removed 6 bases at V and 10 bases at J, with 12 bases between. The CDR3 totals 10 residues. Germline V gives CDR1 GTSNPN, CDR2 SVGIG (reference sequence). The CDR3 nucleotides are TGTGCCTGTGACACCAGAAGAGCTTTCTTT. Translating gives CACDTRRAFF.

Ten or more counts support this clonotype. The chain joins TRBV5-1 to TRBJ2-5; D is unresolved. CDR1 is SGHRS, CDR2 YFSETQ, per germline. This CDR3 is built from 14 residues. V shed 0 bases and J shed 2 bases, with 8 bases lying between them. CDR3 coding DNA: TGCGCCAGCAGCTTGGAAAGTGGGCAAGAGACCCAGTACTTC. As protein: CASSLESGQETQYF.

This clonotype was seen a handful of times. V usage is TRBV4-1 and J usage is TRBJ2-7; 10 bases fit TRBD2. The CDR3 spans 17 residues. Germline V CDR1 and CDR2: MGHRA, YSYEKL. Unmatched junction bases numbered 8, after V lost 1 base and J lost 2 bases. CDR3 amino acids: CASSQGTSGYVTYEQYF. DNA for the CDR3: TGCGCCAGCAGCCAAGGGACTAGCGGATATGTAACCTACGAGCAGTACTTC.

As concerns this clonotype: At one boundary the junction diverges from the germline segment, which might be a read error. The chain has TRBV13 and TRBJ1-4, with D tentatively TRBD1 (6 bases). The CDR3 contains 14 residues. Germline V gene sequence: CDR1 PRHDT, CDR2 FYEKMQ (reference sequence). CDR3 in DNA: TGTGCCAGCACCTTGACAGGCCTTAATGAAAAACGGTTTTTT. Translated: CASTLTGLNEKRFF.

The V call is TRBV3-1, the J call TRBJ2-1; TRBD2 matches at 9 bases. Germline CDR1 and CDR2: LGHDT and YNNKEL (reference sequence). Trimming removed 0 bases from V and 5 bases from J; junction bases left unmatched: 11. The CDR3 has 18 residues. The DNA of the CDR3 is TGTGCCAGCAGCCAAGATAGGGTAGCGGGAGTTTCCCACAATGAGCAGTTCTTC. Protein product: CASSQDRVAGVSHNEQFF.

This chain joins TRBV6-2 or TRBV6-3 and TRBJ1-5; D is unresolved. The CDR3 has 20 amino acids. Germline loops: CDR1 MNHEY, CDR2 SVGEGT. V was cut by 0 bases and J by 4 bases, with 25 bases left in between. The CDR3 protein is CASSYSLEKPSQMSNQPQHF. The CDR3, as DNA: TGTGCCAGCAGTTACTCGCTTGAGAAGCCCTCCCAAATGTCGAATCAGCCCCAGCATTTT.

This clonotype came up many times. This rearrangement joins TRBV9 to TRBJ2-3, with D unresolved. Looked up from germline, CDR1 is SGDLS and CDR2 is YYNGEE. V lost 0 bases, J lost 5 bases, and 10 bases lay in between. The length of the CDR3 is 14 residues. The CDR3 sequence: CASSVADSLDTQYF. CDR3 in DNA: TGTGCCAGCAGCGTAGCGGATAGCCTAGATACGCAGTATTTT.

This clonotype appeared many times. V usage is TRBV7-9 and J usage is TRBJ2-5; 9 nucleotides agree with TRBD2. The CDR3 loop spans 16 amino acids. Germline lookup yields CDR1 SEHNR and CDR2 FQNEAQ (reference sequence). Trimming at V came to 1 base and at J to 0 bases, leaving 3 bases not matched to a gene. CDR3 amino acids: CASSLVTSGDQETQYF. CDR3 bases: TGTGCCAGCAGCTTAGTGACTAGCGGAGACCAAGAGACCCAGTACTTC. Full variable domain (missing parts from reference TRBV7-9 and TRBJ2-5): DTGVSQNPRHKITKRGQNVTFRCDPISEHNRLYWYRQTLGQGPEFLTYFQNEAQLEKSRLLSDRFSAERPKGSFSTLEIQRTEQGDSAMYLCASSLVTSGDQETQYFGPGTRLLVL.

This clonotype was found a few times. The V gene is TRBV30, the J gene TRBJ2-7; D ambiguous. Germline assignment: CDR1 GTSNPN and CDR2 SVGIG (reference sequence). V lost 2 bases and J lost 3, with 8 bases in between. This CDR3 spans 12 amino acids. The CDR3 loop is CAWSYSFYEQYF. In DNA, the CDR3 is TGTGCCTGGAGTTACAGCTTCTACGAGCAGTACTTC.

The chain joins TRBV2 to TRBJ2-5, with 8 bases that match TRBD2. This CDR3 has 17 residues. Germline trimming cut 1 base from V and 3 bases from J; bases unmatched to any gene: 10. Germline CDR1 reads SNHLY; CDR2 reads FYNNEI. Written as DNA, the CDR3 is TGTGCCAGCAGTGAAGGATTCGCGGGGGGAGGCGAAGAGACCCAGTACTTC. Amino acid sequence: CASSEGFAGGGEETQYF. Based on the CDR3 plus reference TRBV2 and TRBJ2-5, the full variable domain is EPEVTQTPSHQVTQMGQEVILRCVPISNHLYFYWYRQILGQKVEFLVSFYNNEISEKSEIFDDQFSVERPDGSNFTLKIRSTKLEDSAMYFCASSEGFAGGGEETQYFGPGTRLLVL.

This clonotype was seen ten or more times. V usage is TRBV4-2 and J usage is TRBJ2-7; TRBD2 might be the D (6 bases). The CDR3 is 13 amino acids. Germline-derived CDR1 and CDR2 are LGHNA and YNFKEQ. Trimming removed 4 bases from V and 11 bases from J, with 18 bases in between. CDR3 protein: CASSRGDLRTEYF. The CDR3 DNA reads TGTGCCAGCAGCCGGGGGGACTTAAGGACGGAGTACTTC.

CDR3 protein: CAISEKGVGVASEAFF. CDR3 in DNA: TGTGCCATCAGTGAGAAAGGGGTGGGGGTGGCCTCTGAAGCTTTCTTT. V gene TRBV10-3 combines with J gene TRBJ1-1, with D possibly TRBD1 on 5 matching bases. From germline, CDR1 is ENHRY and CDR2 SYGVKD. CDR3 length: 16 amino acids. Trimming cost V 2 bases and J 6 bases, with 19 bases left between them.

This clonotype was observed a few times. The gene calls are TRBV7-2 and TRBJ2-7; unclear D gene. Trimming pared 1 base from V and 2 bases from J, leaving 15 bases between. The germline V gene has CDR1 SGHTA and CDR2 FQGNSA. The CDR3 runs to 16 residues. CDR3 loop: CASSLVGLSSAYEQYF. DNA for the CDR3: TGTGCCAGCAGCTTAGTGGGCTTGTCATCGGCCTACGAGCAGTACTTC.

On this clonotype: A much more abundant neighbour one base away suggests this may be a read error. The chain has TRBV20-1 and TRBJ2-1; D may be TRBD1 (5 bases). The J call may be incorrect, as the DNA end agrees better with TRBJ2-7. CDR1 is DFQATT and CDR2 is SNEGSKA in the germline V gene (reference sequence). The CDR3 covers 14 residues. DNA for the CDR3: TGCAGTGCTAGAGATGGGGCCTCCTACAATGAGCAGTACTTC. Amino acid sequence: CSARDGASYNEQYF.

This clonotype has only a few counts. The chain combines TRBV6-1 with TRBJ2-3, with 7 bases identical to TRBD2. The germline CDR1 and CDR2 sequences are MNHNS and SASEGT. With 1 base clipped from V and 8 bases from J, the junction kept 6 bases outside the gene matches. The CDR3 runs to 14 residues. The CDR3 bases are TGTGCCAGCAGTGAAGGGGCGGGGGTGGTTACGCAGTATTTT. Translating gives CASSEGAGVVTQYF.